The source of this T cell receptor beta chain is a study of cytomegalovirus exposure and HLA in healthy donors listed by TCRdb under 2017. Notes on the research overall: In an earlier analysis of approximately 640 of the donors, 276 Gb of sequence data and 120 million or so unique TCR beta sequences from 150 million to 200 million T cells were reported. Roughly 300 gigabases of sequencing data and around 85 million unique TCR sequences made up an early release that covered some 640 HLA-typed donors. Of the roughly 400 genotyped donors, 81% were placed in the genetic ancestry cluster associated with self-reported Caucasian donors. The study aimed to test whether cataloging public T cell receptors could reveal signatures of past pathogen exposure. Using immunosequencing, the study profiled T cell repertoires from 500 to 800 subjects and related those repertoires to cytomegalovirus serostatus. Along with the roughly 700-subject first cohort, a separate validation cohort of over a hundred different subjects was used. To predict cytomegalovirus infection status, the study combined high-throughput TCR immunosequencing, statistical association of individual TCRs with disease status, and machine learning. A later analysis re-examined previously published TCR beta repertoires from about 700 donors and added high-resolution HLA genotyping to investigate patterns of TCR occurrence. In the later analysis, no new phenotypic data were used to find candidate immune exposures; instead, reliance was placed on TCR beta sequences and their occurrence across donors. An earlier analysis of 587 of the donors applied high-throughput TCR beta sequencing to assess whether each TCR beta V gene segment acted as functional or pseudogenic. Donor age, sex, ethnicity and CMV serostatus were compiled alongside the repertoire data. A later genetic analysis used genome-wide SNP genotypes for about 60% of the roughly 700 donors, treating that subset as a discovery cohort. All discovery cohort repertoires had been generated on a single sequencing platform. Both class I and class II loci were covered by HLA typing, at four-digit resolution. Typing coverage varied by locus: roughly 629-630 donors for A, B, C, DRB1 and DQB1; 500 to 550 for DQA1; more than 600 for DPA1; approximately 490 for DPB1. A few DR-DQ haplotypes were handled as single units for association and clustering because linkage in the cohort was strong. Among 350 to 400 genotyped donors of the cohort, an average of around 240,000 unique TCR beta nucleotide sequences were sequenced per donor, 15% to 20% of them non-productive. Results the study describes overall, beyond this receptor: The presence/absence analyses assumed that sequencing depth was roughly uniform across donors, and that assumption may not be true. Some IMGT-functional V segments, including TRBV6-2 and TRBV6-3, could not be told apart with the 87-base-pair reads, so those segments were excluded. Because some donors lacked HLA typing at each locus, the association tests relied only on the typed subset. A later analysis found that HLA-associated TCR beta chains were more clonally expanded and had lower generation probabilities than equally common non-associated chains. In an earlier analysis of some 500 of the donors, most TCR beta V segments appeared in productive rearrangements about 90% or about 30% of the time, broadly matching IMGT annotations. In a later genetic analysis, fewer N-insertions in productive TCRs were reported among donors in an Asian-associated ancestry cluster than the 666-donor mean. In a later analysis, TCR association rates were found to vary across HLA loci, with the most associated TCRs seen for DRB1 alleles and the fewest for HLA-C alleles. Because counts were too low, 15 to 20 rarely observed V segments, including chromosome 9 orphons, were excluded from the earlier analysis of roughly 580 of the donors. A cluster of highly shared sequence variants was judged likely to represent a technical artifact of the sequencing pipeline. A later analysis found that most CMV-associated TCR beta chains appeared HLA-restricted, with HLA associations seemingly driven largely by CMV exposure. For the cohort, immune exposure information was limited to CMV serostatus. According to a later analysis, parvovirus B19, influenza, CMV and Epstein-Barr virus appeared linked to several top co-occurrence clusters. While some public TCRs were present in many individuals, most TCR sequences turned up only very rarely across donors. The study listed approximately 160 TCR beta chains as associated with cytomegalovirus. Strong co-occurrence of HLA alleles, especially DR and DQ, made assigning TCR associations to individual alleles difficult. In both the original and validation cohorts, the classifier was reported to diagnose cytomegalovirus status with high specificity and sensitivity. A few of the identified cytomegalovirus-associated TCR beta chains were confirmed in vitro to be specific for cytomegalovirus antigens. The authors suggested that the approach could potentially be extended to other disease states and immunological phenotypes. In a later analysis, 15,000 to 20,000 TCR beta sequences were associated with specific HLA alleles at a false discovery rate of 0.05. Linkage disequilibrium might explain the correlated functional status among segregating V segments, but an unknown experimental factor could not be excluded. In this cohort, only TCR beta chains were sequenced, and detectable features were limited by the absence of alpha or paired-chain data. A further reported finding was that TCR beta sequences accurately predicted the HLA-A and HLA-B alleles for most subjects in the first cohort. V-gene and J-gene trimming of TCR beta chains was associated with a missense DCLRE1C variant in a later genetic analysis, and the association was replicated in an independent cohort.

The library came from the immunoSEQ multiplex PCR assay. For the multiplex PCR, a mixture combining 60 forward primers for TCR Vbeta segments and 13 reverse primers for TCR Jbeta segments was used. The CDR3 region of rearranged TCR beta genes was amplified from genomic DNA by a multiplex PCR assay. Amplified TCR beta libraries were sequenced as 87-base-pair reads on the Illumina HiSeq System. In the authors' own workflow: In a later analysis, 80 million or so unique TCR beta chains were counted across the approximately 640 repertoires, and approximately 11 million of these chains were shared by at least two donors. To remove PCR and sequencing errors, raw reads were error-corrected and collapsed into unique sequences using a nearest-neighbor algorithm that merged closely related sequences. To assign V, D and J gene segments, CDR3 sequences were aligned to IMGT reference sequences. For a sequence to be retained, a match of at least six nucleotides to both a V gene segment and a J gene segment was required. A rearrangement counted as productive if the CDR3 had no stop codons and remained in frame with V and J, and every other rearrangement counted as non-productive. CDR3 was defined according to IMGT convention as the region running from the second conserved V-encoded cysteine to the conserved J-encoded phenylalanine. The earlier analysis of around 640 of the donors excluded sequences that lacked an unambiguous match to a single V gene segment. In an earlier analysis of some 590 of the donors, V segments were called functional above 56.7% productive rearrangements and were called segregating when the between-donor standard deviation exceeded 5%. To diagnose cytomegalovirus status from the catalog of TCR beta chain sequences, a statistical classification framework was built. In a later analysis, TCR nucleotide sequences were compared against IMGT/GENE-DB human TR gene sequences so that V and J genes could be assigned. The TCRdist pipeline was used in a later analysis to assign CDR3 sequences and most-parsimonious VDJ recombination scenarios. A later analysis defined each TCR beta chain by its CDR3 amino acid sequence plus V-gene family, and excluded reads lacking a unique V-gene family. A later analysis removed 592 highly shared, low-generation-probability nucleotide sequences to deal with suspected cross-contamination and a sequencing artifact. In a later analysis, a clonal expansion index for each public chain was calculated from normalized within-repertoire ranks of inferred template counts. In a later analysis, generation probabilities were computed using a VDJ recombination model fitted to out-of-frame rearrangements, and the results were checked against IGoR. Hypergeometric tests were used in a later analysis to score TCR-TCR, TCR-HLA and TCR-CMV co-occurrence, with a repertoire-size bias correction applied to the TCR pairs. A later analysis estimated false discovery rates by permuting HLA or CMV assignments 20 times. In a later analysis, co-occurring TCRs were grouped using DBSCAN, with TCRdist sequence similarity added in when clustering inside HLA-allele-positive subsets. Repertoires with fewer than 30,000 or more than 120,000 public chains were left out of co-occurrence clustering, as were a handful of repertoires with anomalous nucleotide sharing. Entries here come from immuneACCESS through TCRdb and include only in-frame sequences with V and J called. Some clones fail to appear in such tables; in the studies checked, an unresolved V gene covers under half of the shortfall, and the cause of the remainder is unknown. That table furnishes V, J and clone size, whereas the DNA furnished D and trimming. In this sample the table shows around 100,000 clones, more than 70% of which occur a single time. The biggest ten clones account for about 4.4% of the sample.

The cohort comprised fewer than 750 healthy bone marrow donors. At the time of sampling, every cohort member was nominally healthy, though immune exposures that went unrecorded were likely present. The donor was CMV seropositive and belonged to the group of 270 or so seropositive cohort members. A peripheral blood sample was provided by each donor, and peripheral blood mononuclear cells were used for TCR beta sequencing. Genomic DNA was extracted from the blood cell samples with the Qiagen DNeasy Blood Extraction Kit. The CDR1 and CDR2 encoded by the germline V gene (reference sequence) are MNHEY and SMNVEV. The CDR3 holds 18 amino acids from the cysteine to the phenylalanine. The kept DNA is CDR3 alone, 54 bases in frame from the first base. At the junction V is shortened by 5 bases and J by 2 bases; bases outside the gene matches: 14. With respect to this clone: It has no known antigen specificity. Per-base quality was not reported, and no clone a single base away is much larger than it.

This sequence originates from a male donor in good health and CMV-seropositive. The sample consisted of PBMCs. This receptor chain uses TRBV27 and TRBJ2-1; 8 of the junction bases match TRBD2. CDR3 loop: CASSPHASGSRPYNEQFF. The DNA sequence is given as TGTGCCAGCAGTCCCCACGCTAGCGGGTCCCGTCCCTACAATGAGCAGTTCTTC.